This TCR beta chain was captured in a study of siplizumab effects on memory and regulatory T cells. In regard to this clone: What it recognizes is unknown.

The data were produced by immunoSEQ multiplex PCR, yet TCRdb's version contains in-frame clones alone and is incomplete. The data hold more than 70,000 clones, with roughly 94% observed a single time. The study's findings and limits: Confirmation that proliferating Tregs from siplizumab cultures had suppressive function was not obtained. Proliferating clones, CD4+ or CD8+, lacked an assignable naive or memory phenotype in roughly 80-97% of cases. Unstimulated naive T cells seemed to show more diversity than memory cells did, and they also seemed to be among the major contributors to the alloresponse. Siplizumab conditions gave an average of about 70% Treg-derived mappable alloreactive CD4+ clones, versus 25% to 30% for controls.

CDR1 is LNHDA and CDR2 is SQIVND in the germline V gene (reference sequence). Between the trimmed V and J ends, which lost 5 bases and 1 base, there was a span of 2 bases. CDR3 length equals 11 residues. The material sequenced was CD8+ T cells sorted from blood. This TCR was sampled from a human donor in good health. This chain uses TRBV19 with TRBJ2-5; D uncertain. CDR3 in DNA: TGTGCCAGTAGTTTCCAAGAGACCCAGTACTTC. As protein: CASSFQETQYF.